This TCR beta chain was retrieved from a study of OX40 agonist ivuxolimab in advanced cancers. Study background: Enrollees could have had prior anti-PD-1, anti-PD-L1 or anti-CTLA-4 therapy, which roughly 40% had received. General observations from the study: In the expanded peripheral T cells, antigen specificity was never determined.

Germline V gene data show CDR1 as LGHNT and CDR2 as FRNRAP. The CDR3 length is 14 residues. V shed 3 bases and J shed 1 base, with 9 bases lying between them. A word on this clone: Antigen: not known.

If patients had autoimmune disease history or systemic immunosuppression, they were excluded. Method: immunoSEQ multiplex PCR; TCRdb's copy keeps in-frame clones and lacks some. The sample lists about 82,000 clones, approximately 87% occurring once. This TCR was sampled from an adult with an advanced solid tumor such as melanoma, head and neck, liver or kidney cancer. Specimen: CD4+ or CD8+ T cells sorted from blood, collected in a trial of the OX40 agonist ivuxolimab. The chain joins TRBV12-5 to TRBJ1-1; D not certain. CDR3: CASGLSTANTEAFF. CDR3 nucleotides: TGTGCTAGTGGTTTATCTACGGCGAACACTGAAGCTTTCTTT.